This TCR beta chain was identified during a study of T cells in Graves' hyperthyroidism and ophthalmopathy. Broader study findings: Blood also carried most thyroid clonotypes expanded above 0.001.

Diagnosis rested on symptoms, serum thyroxine and TRAb, thyroid ultrasound, and orbital computed tomography. Fresh 10 ml peripheral blood yielded PBMCs. The sample holds a few counts of this clonotype. The antigen is undetermined. The CDR3 regions of TCR beta were amplified from RNA transcripts. HTBI primers were used for first-round RT-PCR of the TCR CDR3. TCRdb re-called the multiplex PCR reads through MiXCR, storing one row per CDR3 protein. The table has nearly 600,000 distinct CDR3 sequences, 11% to 15% seen once; the top ten hold 5% to 7%. The sequence came from a woman aged 25-40 years with Graves' hyperthyroidism that later progressed to Graves' ophthalmopathy. The sample taken for sequencing was blood.

In nucleotides, the CDR3 is TGTGCCAGCAGTTACGCGGCCCCGAGGTTGGCCGGGGAGCTGTTTTTT. Protein sequence: CASSYAAPRLAGELFF. This chain links TRBV6-2 or TRBV6-3 with TRBJ2-2; D is ambiguous. The length of the CDR3 is 16 residues. The V end was cut by 2 bases, the J end by 6 bases, with 16 bases between. Germline CDR1 and CDR2: MNHEY and SVGEGT.